This TCR beta chain comes out of a study of metastatic and nonmetastatic thyroid tumors. About the research overall: Repertoire data that came from the blood and tumor or nodule tissue of malignant and benign thyroid patients were compared. General observations from the study: In both blood and tumor samples, TCR beta diversity was reported significantly higher for malignant than benign nodules.

Each patient came to thyroid surgery without any prior treatment (of any kind). In this sample, this clone turned up many times. The antigen is undetermined. The CDR3 covers 12 residues. V was shortened by 8 bases and J by 7 bases, with 12 bases between the two germline ends. In the original analysis: Using the CDR3 differences seen across clinicopathological groups, the authors built a distant-metastasis classifier for papillary thyroid cancer, which was meant to discriminate distant-metastatic patients. TCRdb re-called the PCR reads via MiXCR. The V and J calls and clone size come from TCRdb's table, not from the authors' own analysis. This sample yields roughly 70,000 clones, of which more than 15% are seen a single time; about 13% belongs to the top ten.

The rearrangement links TRBV12-3 or TRBV12-4 to TRBJ2-1; either TRBD1 or TRBD2 may fit D (5 bases each). The specimen sequenced was blood. The receptor's source is a female donor with papillary thyroid cancer or a benign thyroid nodule (not recorded which). Some clones in this sample may be carry-over from other donors' samples. CDR3 in amino acids: CASGWWGNEQFF. The DNA for the CDR3 is TGTGCCAGCGGTTGGTGGGGGAATGAGCAGTTCTTC.